A selection of T cell receptor beta chains follows, all from one sample in a study of CD8+CD57+ T cells in acquired aplastic anemia. TCRdb independently ran MiXCR on the reads; one entry per CDR3 protein. The repertoire holds tens of thousands of distinct CDR3 sequences, with around 69% as singletons. The specimen was sorted CD4+, CD8+, or CD8+CD57+ T cells (not recorded which) from PBMCs. The receptors originated from a human donor in good health, serving as a control. Both conserved end residues are part of each CDR3. A D gene is named only where the DNA matches it firmly. Size tells how often a clone was seen (once, few, many) or the class of an expanded clone, and some rows leave it out.

d_call	v_call	clone_size	j_call	cdr3_nt	cdr3_aa
TRBD1	TRBV24-1	-	TRBJ2-7	TGTGCCACCAGTGATCGTCCTCCAGGGGGCCCCGACTACGAGCAGTACTTC	CATSDRPPGGPDYEQYF
TRBD2	TRBV2	many	TRBJ2-7	TGTGCCAGCAGTGAAGCGCGCGAGCGGGAGGGCCCCTACGAGCAGTACTTC	CASSEAREREGPYEQYF
TRBD2	TRBV12-3/TRBV12-4	-	TRBJ2-7	TGTGCCAGCAGTCAGGAGGGACTAGGCTACGAGCAGTACTTC	CASSQEGLGYEQYF
-	TRBV19	-	TRBJ1-2	TGTGCCAGCAATAGGGTTGAGGGACGCGGCTATGGCTACACCTTC	CASNRVEGRGYGYTF
-	TRBV20-1	once	TRBJ2-7	TGCAGTGCTAGATCGAGTGGGGGGACGGAGCTCTACGAGCAGTACTTC	CSARSSGGTELYEQYF
TRBD1	TRBV2	-	TRBJ2-5	TGTGCCAGCGAGACCAGGACAGGGGTCCAAGAGACCCAGTACTTC	CASETRTGVQETQYF
-	TRBV15	few	TRBJ2-1	TGTGCCACCAGCAGGAAGGGGCCTAACAATGAGCAGTTCTTC	CATSRKGPNNEQFF
-	TRBV24-1	-	TRBJ1-2	TGTGCCACCAGTGATTCTTCGGACCCCTTTGGCTACACCTTC	CATSDSSDPFGYTF
TRBD1	TRBV30	many	TRBJ2-5	TGTGCCTGGAGTGCCGGGACAGGGGGCAGGGAGACCCAGTACTTC	CAWSAGTGGRETQYF
-	TRBV25-1	-	TRBJ1-4	TGTGCCAGCAGTGATCCGGGATATAATGAAAAACTGTTTTTT	CASSDPGYNEKLFF
-	TRBV25-1	-	TRBJ1-5	TGTGCCAGCAGTGAATATAGCAATCAGCCCCAGCATTTT	CASSEYSNQPQHF
TRBD2	TRBV20-1	-	TRBJ2-5	TGCAGTGCTAGAGCCCGGGGGGTCCTCAAAGAGACCCAGTACTTC	CSARARGVLKETQYF
TRBD2	TRBV20-1	once	TRBJ2-7	TGCAGTGCTAGAGGTCTAGCGGGAAGTGAATACGAGCAGTACTTC	CSARGLAGSEYEQYF
TRBD2	TRBV19	-	TRBJ2-7	TGTGCCAGTAGTAGCGGGAGCTACGAGCAGTACTTC	CASSSGSYEQYF
-	TRBV29-1	-	TRBJ1-2	TGCAGCGCGGACAGCCTTAACTATGGCTACACCTTC	CSADSLNYGYTF
-	TRBV19	-	TRBJ1-1	TGTGCCAGTAGTCCCTTAGACAGAACGGGCACTGAAGCTTTCTTT	CASSPLDRTGTEAFF
TRBD2	TRBV12-3/TRBV12-4	many	TRBJ2-7	TGTGCCAGCAGTTTCGGGGGAGGGCCTGTCTACGAGCAGTACTTC	CASSFGGGPVYEQYF
TRBD1	TRBV10-3	-	TRBJ2-5	TGTGCCACAGGACAGGACCAAGAGACCCAGTACTTC	CATGQDQETQYF
-	TRBV29-1	once	TRBJ2-1	TGCAGCTGTGCGTCCGGCTACAATGAGCAGTTCTTC	CSCASGYNEQFF
TRBD1	TRBV12-3/TRBV12-4	-	TRBJ2-3	TGTGCCAGCAGCACACAGGGGATCTATACGCAGTATTTT	CASSTQGIYTQYF
-	TRBV29-1	-	TRBJ1-1	TGCAGCGTCTCCCATCCGACAGATAACACTGAAGCTTTCTTT	CSVSHPTDNTEAFF
TRBD1	TRBV30	few	TRBJ2-5	TGTGCCTGGACCGAAGGAAGGGGGCTAAGGGAGACCCAGTACTTC	CAWTEGRGLRETQYF